This T cell receptor (beta chain) appears in the sequencing data of a study of T cell repertoires in cytomegalovirus infection. Study context: Indicated by public TCR beta signatures were CMV infection and matching HLA type.

V shed 4 bases and J shed 9 bases, with 10 bases lying between them. The germline gives CDR1 SNHLY, CDR2 FYNNEI. The CDR3 is made up of 12 amino acids. Concerning this clonotype: Its antigen is as yet unknown.

TCRdb called the reads again in MiXCR, with one record for every CDR3 protein. Of roughly 500,000 distinct CDR3 sequences detected, under 55% appear once; the ten largest clones hold 35% to 50%. The study's findings and limits: HLA-C-restricted CMV-specific TCR beta clonotypes were dominant in the ex vivo response. CMV carriers having the relevant HLA were flagged by cumulative public TCR beta family frequency.

This TCR came from a human donor in good health (CMV status not recorded). Some clones in this sample may be carry-over from other donors' samples. The rearrangement uses TRBV2 and TRBJ2-1; the D is unclear. This specimen consisted of cultured PBMCs, obtained from culture after CMV antigen stimulation. CDR3 nucleotides: TGTGCCAGCAGTGTGGATCTCAGTGAGCAGTTCTTC. Translation gives CASSVDLSEQFF.